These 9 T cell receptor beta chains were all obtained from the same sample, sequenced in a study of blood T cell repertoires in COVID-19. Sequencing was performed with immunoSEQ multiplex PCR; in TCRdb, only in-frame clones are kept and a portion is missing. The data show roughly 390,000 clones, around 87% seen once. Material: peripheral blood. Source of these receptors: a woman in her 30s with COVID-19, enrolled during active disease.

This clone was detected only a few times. Written as DNA, the CDR3 is TGTGCCAGCAGCTTAGACCTAGCGGGAGATGGGGAGCAGTTCTTC. Translating it yields CASSLDLAGDGEQFF. The chain is built from TRBV7-2 and TRBJ2-1; TRBD2 aligns across 10 bases. The CDR3 is made up of 15 amino acids. The J segment lost 10 bases and the V segment lost 1 base, leaving 7 bases of the junction unmatched. Germline loops: CDR1 SGHTA, CDR2 FQGNSA.

CDR3 loop: CASSQEGGPASYGYTF. The CDR3 bases are TGCGCCAGCAGCCAAGAGGGGGGGCCGGCCTCCTATGGCTACACCTTC. The J gene is TRBJ1-2, the V gene TRBV4-3; a possible D gene is TRBD1 (6 bases). The germline gives CDR1 LGHNA, CDR2 YSLEER. V was trimmed by 0 bases and J by 4 bases, leaving 15 bases between them. The length of the CDR3 is 16 residues.

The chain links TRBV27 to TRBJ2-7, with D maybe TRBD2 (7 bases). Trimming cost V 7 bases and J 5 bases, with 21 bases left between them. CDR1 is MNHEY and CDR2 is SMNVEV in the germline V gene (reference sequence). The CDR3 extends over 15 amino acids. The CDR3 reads CASTSQGGGRNEQYF. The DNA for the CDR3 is TGTGCCAGCACCTCGCAGGGAGGGGGTCGAAACGAGCAGTACTTC.

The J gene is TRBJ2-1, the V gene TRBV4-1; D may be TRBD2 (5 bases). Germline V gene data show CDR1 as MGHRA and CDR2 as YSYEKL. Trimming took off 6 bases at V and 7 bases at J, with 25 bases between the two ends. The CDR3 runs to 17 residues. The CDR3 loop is CASSQDGVLAGRNEQFF. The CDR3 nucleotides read TGCGCCAGCAGTCAGGACGGAGTCTTGGCGGGTAGGAATGAGCAGTTCTTC.

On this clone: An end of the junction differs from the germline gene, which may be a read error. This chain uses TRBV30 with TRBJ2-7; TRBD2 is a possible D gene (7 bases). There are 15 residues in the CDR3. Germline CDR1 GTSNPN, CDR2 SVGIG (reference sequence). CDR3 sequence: CAWGVGGAIAYEQYF. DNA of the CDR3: TGTGCCTGGGGTGTGGGGGGGGCGATCGCCTACGAGCAGTACTTC.

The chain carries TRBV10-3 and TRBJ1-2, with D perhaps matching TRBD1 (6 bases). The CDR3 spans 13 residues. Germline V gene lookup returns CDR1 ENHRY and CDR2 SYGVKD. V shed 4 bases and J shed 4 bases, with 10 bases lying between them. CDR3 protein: CAISVGAGYGYTF. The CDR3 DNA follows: TGTGCCATCAGTGTGGGGGCCGGCTATGGCTACACCTTC.

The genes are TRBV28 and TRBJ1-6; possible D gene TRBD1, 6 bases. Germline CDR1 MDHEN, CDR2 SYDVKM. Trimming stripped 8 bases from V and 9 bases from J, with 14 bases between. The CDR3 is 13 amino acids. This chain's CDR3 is CASRALGGSPLHF. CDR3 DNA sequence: TGTGCCAGCCGGGCCCTAGGGGGTTCACCCCTCCACTTT. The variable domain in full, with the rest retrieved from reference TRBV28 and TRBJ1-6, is DVKVTQSSRYLVKRTGEKVFLECVQDMDHENMFWYRQDPGLGLRLIYFSYDVKMKEKGDIPEGYSVSREKKERFSLILESASTNQTSMYLCASRALGGSPLHFGNGTRLTVT.

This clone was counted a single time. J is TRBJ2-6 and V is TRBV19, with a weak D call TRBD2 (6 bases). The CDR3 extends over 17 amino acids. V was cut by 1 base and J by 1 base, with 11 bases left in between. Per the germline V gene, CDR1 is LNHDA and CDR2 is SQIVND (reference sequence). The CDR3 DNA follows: TGTGCCAGTAGTATAGGGGCGGGAAAATCTGGGGCCAACGTCCTGACTTTC. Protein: CASSIGAGKSGANVLTF.

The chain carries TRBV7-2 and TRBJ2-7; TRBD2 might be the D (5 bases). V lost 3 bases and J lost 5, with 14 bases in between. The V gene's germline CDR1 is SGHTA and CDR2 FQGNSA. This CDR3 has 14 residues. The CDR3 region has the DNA TGTGCCAGCAGCTTCGGGGTGGAAACCAACGAGCAGTACTTC. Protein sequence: CASSFGVETNEQYF.